This T cell receptor beta chain comes out of a study of OX40 agonist ivuxolimab in advanced cancers. The overall study: Ivuxolimab, an agonist antibody against OX40 (CD134), was given to patients. Dose-escalation patients' cancers were hepatocellular carcinoma, melanoma, renal cell or head and neck cancer.

Patients were ineligible given autoimmune disease history or systemic immunosuppression. Profiled with immunoSEQ multiplex PCR; TCRdb holds only in-frame clones, not every one. Of over 90,000 clones in the sample, roughly nine tenths were seen once. Concerning this clone: Its antigen is not known.

CDR1 and CDR2 from the germline V gene are SGHDT and YYEEEE. This CDR3 region has 14 residues. The V and J ends lost 4 bases and 2 bases respectively, with 9 bases between them. Study conclusions and caveats: Mean expanded clone counts were higher in CD8+ than CD4+ T cells.

Material: CD4+ or CD8+ T cells sorted from blood, obtained in a trial of the OX40 agonist ivuxolimab. This receptor was identified in an adult with an advanced solid tumor such as melanoma, head and neck, liver or kidney cancer. V and J are TRBV5-6 and TRBJ2-2; D unresolved. For the CDR3, the DNA is TGTGCCAGCAGCCGGACCGAAAACACCGGGGAGCTGTTTTTT. Protein: CASSRTENTGELFF.